The text below deals with one TCR beta chain. Its antigen is not identified. This CDR3 spans 19 amino acids. Looked up from germline, CDR1 is MNHEY and CDR2 is SMNVEV (reference sequence). J lost 7 bases, V lost 5 bases, and 20 bases had no gene match. This sample is drawn from a study of cytomegalovirus exposure and HLA in healthy donors. Study conclusions and caveats: Sequencing likely produced, as an artifact, a cluster of highly shared sequence variants. A later analysis showed HLA-associated TCR beta chains outstripping equally common others in clonal expansion. A prior analysis recorded that most TCR beta V segments were productive about 87% or about 30% of the time. In a later analysis, a missense DCLRE1C variant was linked to TCR beta V- and J-gene trimming.

The study ran its PCR with 60 Vbeta and 13 Jbeta primers. Profiled with immunoSEQ multiplex PCR; TCRdb holds only in-frame clones, not every one. Altogether around 150,000 clones are present, 75% to 80% being singletons, with the ten largest covering 1.5% to 2%. This TCR derives from a woman younger than 45 in good health and CMV-seronegative. The chain carries TRBV27 and TRBJ2-1; TRBD2 aligns across 10 bases. Sequenced input: PBMCs. The DNA for the CDR3 is TGTGCCAGCAGTGTATTAGCGGGGGGAACTACGTATATGCATAATGAGCAGTTCTTC. Translated: CASSVLAGGTTYMHNEQFF.